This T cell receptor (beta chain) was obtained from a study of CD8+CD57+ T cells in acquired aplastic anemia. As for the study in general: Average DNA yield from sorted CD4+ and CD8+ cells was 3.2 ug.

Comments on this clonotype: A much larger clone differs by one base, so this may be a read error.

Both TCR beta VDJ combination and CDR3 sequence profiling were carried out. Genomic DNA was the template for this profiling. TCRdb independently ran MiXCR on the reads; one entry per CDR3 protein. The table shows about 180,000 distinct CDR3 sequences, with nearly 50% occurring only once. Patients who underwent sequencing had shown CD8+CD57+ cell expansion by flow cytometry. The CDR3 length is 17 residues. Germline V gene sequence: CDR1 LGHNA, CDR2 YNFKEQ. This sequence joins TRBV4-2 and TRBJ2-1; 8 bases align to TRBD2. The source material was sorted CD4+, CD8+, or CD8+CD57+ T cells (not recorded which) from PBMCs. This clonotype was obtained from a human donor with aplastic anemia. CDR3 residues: CASSQDEGLVSCNEQFF. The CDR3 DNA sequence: TGTGCCAGCAGCCAAGATGAGGGACTAGTTTCCTGCAATGAGCAGTTCTTC.